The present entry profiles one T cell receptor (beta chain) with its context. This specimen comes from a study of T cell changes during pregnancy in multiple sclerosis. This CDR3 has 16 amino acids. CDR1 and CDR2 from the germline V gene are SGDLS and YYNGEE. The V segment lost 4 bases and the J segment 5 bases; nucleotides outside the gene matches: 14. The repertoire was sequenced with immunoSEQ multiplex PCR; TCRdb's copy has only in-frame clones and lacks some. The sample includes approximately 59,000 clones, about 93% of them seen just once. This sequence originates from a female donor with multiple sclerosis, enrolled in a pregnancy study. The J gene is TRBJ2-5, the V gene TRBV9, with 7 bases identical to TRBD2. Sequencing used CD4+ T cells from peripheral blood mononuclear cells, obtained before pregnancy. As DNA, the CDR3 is TGTGCCAGCAGCCCCCGGGCTAGCGGAAATGGGGAGACCCAGTACTTC. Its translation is CASSPRASGNGETQYF. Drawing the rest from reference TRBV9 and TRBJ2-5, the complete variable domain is DSGVTQTPKHLITATGQRVTLRCSPRSGDLSVYWYQQSLDQGLQFLIQYYNGEERAKGNILERFSAQQFPDLHSELNLSSLELGDSALYFCASSPRASGNGETQYFGPGTRLLVL.